The 11 T cell receptor beta chains below come from one sample, sequenced in a study of T cells in Graves' hyperthyroidism and ophthalmopathy. Researchers took RNA transcripts and amplified the TCR beta CDR3 regions from them. Researchers ran a first-round RT-PCR on the TCR CDR3 using the HTBI primer set. Using its own MiXCR run on the multiplex PCR reads, TCRdb lists one record per CDR3 protein. The data hold around 700,000 distinct CDR3 sequences, with about 17% observed a single time. The sample was blood. The receptors derive from a woman aged 45-65 years with Graves' hyperthyroidism that later progressed to Graves' ophthalmopathy.

This clonotype has a count of ten or more. CDR3 DNA sequence: TGTGCCAGCAGCCAAGATCTCGTTGGGACAGGGGACGGCTACACCTTC. Translated: CASSQDLVGTGDGYTF. V is TRBV3-1 and J is TRBJ1-2, with 10 bases aligning to TRBD1. The V and J ends lost 0 bases and 8 bases, in that order; junction bases with no gene match: 9. The CDR3 loop spans 16 amino acids. Looked up from germline, CDR1 is LGHDT and CDR2 is YNNKEL (reference sequence).

In its sample, this clonotype was seen many times. The gene calls are TRBV5-8 and TRBJ2-1; D assignment may be TRBD1 or TRBD2 (5 bases each). The CDR3 runs to 18 residues. V was clipped by 4 bases and J by 2 bases, with 22 bases between them. From germline, CDR1 is SGHTS and CDR2 YDEGEE. CDR3 amino acids: CASSVPGPTHYPYNEQFF. Here the CDR3 DNA reads TGTGCCAGCAGCGTACCGGGACCCACGCATTATCCCTACAATGAGCAGTTCTTC.

In its sample, this clonotype was seen a few times. CDR3 nucleotide sequence: TGTGCCAGTAGTACGCGACAGTTCTCTGTGAACTATGGCTACACCTTC. Translation gives CASSTRQFSVNYGYTF. The chain carries TRBV19 and TRBJ1-2; TRBD1 might be the D (5 bases). V shed 4 bases and J shed 2 bases, with 17 bases lying between them. Germline V gene lookup returns CDR1 LNHDA and CDR2 SQIVND (reference sequence). CDR3 size: 16 residues.

The chain uses TRBV11-2 and TRBJ2-1; 12 bases agree with TRBD2. CDR3 length: 17 residues. The germline V gene encodes CDR1 SGHAT and CDR2 FQNNGV. V gave up 5 bases and J gave up 8 bases; unmatched junction bases: 13. CDR3 sequence (DNA): TGTGCCAGCAGCGCACAAGCGACGACTAGCGGGAGCTATGAGCAGTTCTTC. This codes for CASSAQATTSGSYEQFF.

This clonotype was seen at least ten times. The chain links TRBV2 to TRBJ1-6, with a tentative D call TRBD1 (5 bases). CDR3 size: 14 residues. The V gene's germline CDR1 is SNHLY and CDR2 FYNNEI. Trimming took 7 bases from V and 7 from J, leaving 14 bases between them. The DNA of the CDR3 is TGTGCCAGCATGGAAGGCAGGGTGAATTCACCCCTCCACTTT. Amino acids: CASMEGRVNSPLHF.

The chain links TRBV6-2 or TRBV6-3 to TRBJ1-6, with D possibly being TRBD1 (6 bases). The germline V and J ends were trimmed by 6 bases and 0 bases, with 21 bases remaining between them. The CDR3 has 19 residues. Looked up from germline, CDR1 is MNHEY and CDR2 is SVGEGT. The CDR3 DNA is TGTGCCAGCAGCCTTACACGGGGGGGCAGGAGCTCCTATAATTCACCCCTCCACTTT. Protein sequence: CASSLTRGGRSSYNSPLHF.

The sample holds a few counts of this clonotype. This chain connects TRBV20-1 to TRBJ2-2, with D possibly called TRBD1 or TRBD2 (7 bases each). In germline, CDR1 is DFQATT, CDR2 SNEGSKA (reference sequence). There are 14 residues in the CDR3. The ends were cut back, 6 bases at V and 3 bases at J, with 14 bases in the middle. The CDR3 reads CSAQGGADTGELFF. In DNA, the CDR3 is TGCAGTGCCCAGGGGGGGGCGGACACCGGGGAGCTGTTTTTT.

This clonotype was seen once. The DNA for the CDR3 is TGTGCCAGTAGTCCCCAACTTGCGGGATCTGGAAACACCATATATTTT. Amino acids: CASSPQLAGSGNTIYF. This chain joins TRBV19 and TRBJ1-3; the D is unclear. Germline V gene lookup returns CDR1 LNHDA and CDR2 SQIVND (reference sequence). There are 16 residues in the CDR3. Between the trimmed V and J ends, which lost 5 bases and 1 base, there was a span of 15 bases.

This clonotype was recorded a few times. The chain carries TRBV11-2 and TRBJ1-3, with no clear D. V gave up 5 bases and J gave up 4 bases, with 12 bases separating them. The CDR3 has 14 amino acids. The germline V gene encodes CDR1 SGHAT and CDR2 FQNNGV. The CDR3 spells CASSLFPIGNTIYF. CDR3 DNA sequence: TGTGCCAGCAGCCTCTTTCCCATCGGAAACACCATATATTTT.

This clonotype has at least ten counts. J is TRBJ1-1 and V is TRBV12-3 or TRBV12-4; D call uncertain. Trimming took 0 bases from V and 8 from J, leaving 19 bases between them. This CDR3 comprises 16 residues. The CDR3 loop reads CASSLAESGPPEEAFF. As DNA, the CDR3 is TGTGCCAGCAGTTTAGCGGAGAGTGGGCCCCCCGAGGAAGCTTTCTTT.

The rearrangement links TRBV9 to TRBJ1-2; D gene ambiguous. V was pared by 4 bases and J by 5 bases, with 9 bases between. The CDR3 is made up of 12 amino acids. Germline V gives CDR1 SGDLS, CDR2 YYNGEE. The CDR3 is CASSSGWYGYTF. The CDR3 bases are TGTGCCAGCAGCTCTGGTTGGTATGGCTACACCTTC. Combining the CDR3 with reference TRBV9 and TRBJ1-2 gives the whole variable domain DSGVTQTPKHLITATGQRVTLRCSPRSGDLSVYWYQQSLDQGLQFLIQYYNGEERAKGNILERFSAQQFPDLHSELNLSSLELGDSALYFCASSSGWYGYTFGSGTRLTVV.